The next 2 T cell receptor beta chains were all read from a single sample in a study of shared clonotypes between healthy human individuals. The repertoire was sequenced with immunoSEQ multiplex PCR; TCRdb's copy has only in-frame clones and lacks some. The table records 740,000 or so clones, roughly 73% of them present only once. Sequencing was done on a sample of memory CD4+ T cells sorted from blood. The subset denotes: CD45RA-negative fraction. The receptors come from a woman aged 25 to 39 in good health.

The V call is TRBV15, the J call TRBJ1-1; 8 nucleotides align to TRBD1. Germline V gene lookup returns CDR1 LNHNV and CDR2 YYDKDF (reference sequence). V trimming: 1 base; J trimming: 7 bases; junction bases outside the gene matches: 8. The CDR3 totals 15 residues. The CDR3 spells CATSRGQGAFSEAFF. For the CDR3, the DNA is TGTGCCACCAGCAGAGGGCAGGGGGCGTTTAGTGAAGCTTTCTTT.

This clone was seen just once. V is TRBV30 and J is TRBJ1-4; D is unclear. The CDR3 extends over 11 amino acids. Trimming pared 5 bases from V and 5 bases from J, leaving 6 bases between. Germline-derived CDR1 and CDR2 are GTSNPN and SVGIG (reference sequence). The DNA for the CDR3 is TGTGCCTGGTGGCAGAATGAAAAACTGTTTTTT. Translated: CAWWQNEKLFF.